This T cell receptor beta chain derives from a study of blood T cells in healthy people across ages. A second 7 to 11 cycle PCR used barcoded and J-beta primers. TCRdb re-analysed the 5' RACE reads in MiXCR, keeping a single row per CDR3 protein. The sample has roughly 790,000 distinct CDR3 sequences, around 40% seen once; the top ten hold 20% to 25%. Overall study findings and caveats: Across the age range, TCR beta diversity per million T cells fell in a roughly linear way. Naive CD4+ cells and diversity were both higher in long-lived donors than in aged donors.

Peripheral blood from each donor was collected in a volume of ten milliliters. Every sample yielded at least 6.5 million isolated PBMCs. Germline values: CDR1 DFQATT, CDR2 SNEGSKA (reference sequence). J was trimmed by 1 base and V by 5 bases; bases with no gene match: 8. The length of the CDR3 is 14 residues. As to this clonotype: Its antigen is not identified.

This sequence was found in a woman aged 60-75 years in good health. V and J are TRBV20-1 and TRBJ2-7, with TRBD1 matching over 7 bases. Material: blood. Here the CDR3 reads CSAENRDSSYEQYF. The CDR3, as DNA: TGCAGTGCTGAAAACCGGGACAGTTCCTACGAGCAGTACTTC.